This paragraph covers one T cell receptor (beta chain) sequence. The data were obtained in a study of patients and donors after allogeneic stem cell transplantation. TCRdb called the RT-PCR reads again in MiXCR, with one record for every CDR3 protein. The sample has more than 800 distinct CDR3 sequences; 40% are singletons. Germline values: CDR1 SGHAT, CDR2 FQDESV (reference sequence). CDR3 length equals 14 residues. After removal of 5 bases from V and 5 bases from J, the junction contained 2 bases not matched to a gene. The chain employs TRBV11-1 and TRBJ2-4, with 11 positions matching TRBD2. The specimen sequenced was blood, either unsorted or a sorted T cell fraction (not recorded which). This TCR was sampled from a human donor who was either an allogeneic HSCT recipient or a stem cell or donor lymphocyte infusion donor (not recorded which). It is not recorded whose cells these are; they may come from a transplant donor. The CDR3 DNA follows: TGTGCCAGCAGCAAGGGACTAGCGGAAAACATTCAGTACTTC. The encoded protein is CASSKGLAENIQYF.